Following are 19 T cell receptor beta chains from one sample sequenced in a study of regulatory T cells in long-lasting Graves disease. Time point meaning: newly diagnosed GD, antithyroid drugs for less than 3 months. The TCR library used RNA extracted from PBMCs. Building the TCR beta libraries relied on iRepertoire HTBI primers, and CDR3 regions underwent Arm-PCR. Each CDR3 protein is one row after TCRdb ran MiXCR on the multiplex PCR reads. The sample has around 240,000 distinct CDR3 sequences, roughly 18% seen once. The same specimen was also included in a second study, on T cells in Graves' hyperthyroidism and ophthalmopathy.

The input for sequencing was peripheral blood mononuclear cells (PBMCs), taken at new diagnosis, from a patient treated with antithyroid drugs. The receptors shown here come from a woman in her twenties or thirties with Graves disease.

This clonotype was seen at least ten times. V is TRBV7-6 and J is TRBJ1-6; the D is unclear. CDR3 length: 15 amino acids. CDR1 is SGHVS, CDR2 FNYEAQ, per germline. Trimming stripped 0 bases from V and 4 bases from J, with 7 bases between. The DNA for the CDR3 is TGTGCCAGCAGCTTAGCGGCAGGTTATAATTCACCCCTCCACTTT. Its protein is CASSLAAGYNSPLHF.

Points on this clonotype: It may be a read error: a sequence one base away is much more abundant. The CDR3 DNA is TGTGCCAGCACCGCTGGGACTAGCGACTCCTACAATGAGCAGTACTTC. This sequence encodes CASTAGTSDSYNEQYF. This sequence joins TRBV27 and TRBJ2-7; 10 nucleotides align to TRBD2. The V gene's germline CDR1 is MNHEY and CDR2 SMNVEV (reference sequence). The CDR3 extends over 16 amino acids. V shed 7 bases and J 7 bases; nucleotides not matched to a gene: 16.

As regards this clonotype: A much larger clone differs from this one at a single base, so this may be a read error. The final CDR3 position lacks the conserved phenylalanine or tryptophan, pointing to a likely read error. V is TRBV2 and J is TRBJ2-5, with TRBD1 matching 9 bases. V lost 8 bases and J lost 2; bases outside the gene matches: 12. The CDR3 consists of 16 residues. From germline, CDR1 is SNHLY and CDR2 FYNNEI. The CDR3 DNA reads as TGTGCCAGCGGGTCAACCGGGACAGGGAGGCAAGAGACCCAGTACGTC. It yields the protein CASGSTGTGRQETQYV.

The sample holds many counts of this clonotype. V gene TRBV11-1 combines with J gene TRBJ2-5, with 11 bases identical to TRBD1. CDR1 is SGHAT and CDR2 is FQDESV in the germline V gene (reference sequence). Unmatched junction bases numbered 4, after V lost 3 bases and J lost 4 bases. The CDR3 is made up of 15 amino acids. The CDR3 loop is CASSLDRGLAETQYF. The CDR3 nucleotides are TGTGCCAGCAGCTTGGACAGGGGGCTAGCAGAGACCCAGTACTTC.

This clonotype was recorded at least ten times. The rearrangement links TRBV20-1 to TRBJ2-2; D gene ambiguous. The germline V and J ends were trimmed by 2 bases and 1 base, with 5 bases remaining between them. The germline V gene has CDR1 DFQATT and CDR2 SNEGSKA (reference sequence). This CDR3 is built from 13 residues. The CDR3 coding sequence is TGCAGTGCTAGAAGAGAGAACACCGGGGAGCTGTTTTTT. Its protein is CSARRENTGELFF.

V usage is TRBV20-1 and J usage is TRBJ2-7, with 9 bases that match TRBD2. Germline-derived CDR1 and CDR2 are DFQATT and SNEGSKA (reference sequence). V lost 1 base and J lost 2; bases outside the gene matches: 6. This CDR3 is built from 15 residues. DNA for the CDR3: TGCAGTGCTAGAGTGGCTAGCGGGAAAACCTACGAGCAGTACTTC. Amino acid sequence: CSARVASGKTYEQYF.

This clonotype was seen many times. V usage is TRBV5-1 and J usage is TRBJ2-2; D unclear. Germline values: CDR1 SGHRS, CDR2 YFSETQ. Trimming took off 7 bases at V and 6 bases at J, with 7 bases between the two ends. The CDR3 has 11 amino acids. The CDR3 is CASGSAGELFF. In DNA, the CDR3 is TGCGCCAGCGGTTCAGCCGGGGAGCTGTTTTTT.

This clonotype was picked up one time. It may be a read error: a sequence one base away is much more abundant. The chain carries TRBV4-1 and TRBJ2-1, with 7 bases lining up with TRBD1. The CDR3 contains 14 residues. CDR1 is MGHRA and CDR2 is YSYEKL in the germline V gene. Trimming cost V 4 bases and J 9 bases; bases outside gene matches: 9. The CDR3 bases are TGCGCCAGCAGCCGAGATCCAACAGGGGCTGAGCAGTTCTTC. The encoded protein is CASSRDPTGAEQFF.

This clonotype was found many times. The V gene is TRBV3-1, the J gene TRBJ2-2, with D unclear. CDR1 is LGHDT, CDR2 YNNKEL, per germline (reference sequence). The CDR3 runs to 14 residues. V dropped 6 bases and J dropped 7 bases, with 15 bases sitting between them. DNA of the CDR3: TGTGCCAGCAGTCCCAGATTGCCGGGCGGGGAGCTGTTTTTT. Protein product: CASSPRLPGGELFF.

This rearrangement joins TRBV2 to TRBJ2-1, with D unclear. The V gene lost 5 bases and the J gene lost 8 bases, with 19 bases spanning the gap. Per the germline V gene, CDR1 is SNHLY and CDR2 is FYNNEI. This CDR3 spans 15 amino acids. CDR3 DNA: TGTGCCAGCAGTAGGGCCTCCCTAGAATACGATGAGCAGTTCTTC. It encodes CASSRASLEYDEQFF.

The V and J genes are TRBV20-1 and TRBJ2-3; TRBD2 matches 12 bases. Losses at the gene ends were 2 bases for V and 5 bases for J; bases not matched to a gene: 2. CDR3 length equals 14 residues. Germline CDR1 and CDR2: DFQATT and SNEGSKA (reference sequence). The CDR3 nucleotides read TGCAGTGCTAGACTAGCGGGGGGGCTAGATACGCAGTATTTT. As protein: CSARLAGGLDTQYF.

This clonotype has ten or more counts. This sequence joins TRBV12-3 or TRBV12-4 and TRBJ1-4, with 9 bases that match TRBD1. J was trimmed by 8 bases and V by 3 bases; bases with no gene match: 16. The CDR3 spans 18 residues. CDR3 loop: CASSFGWTGELAIEKLFF. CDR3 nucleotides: TGTGCCAGCAGTTTTGGGTGGACAGGGGAACTCGCAATCGAAAAACTGTTTTTT.

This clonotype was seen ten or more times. CDR3 sequence (DNA): TGCAGTGCTAGCCCGGGCAGGGGAAACACCATATATTTT. Residues: CSASPGRGNTIYF. The chain carries TRBV20-1 and TRBJ1-3; no clear D gene. This CDR3 region has 13 residues. V was pared by 3 bases and J by 4 bases, with 10 bases between. CDR1 DFQATT and CDR2 SNEGSKA come from the germline V gene (reference sequence).

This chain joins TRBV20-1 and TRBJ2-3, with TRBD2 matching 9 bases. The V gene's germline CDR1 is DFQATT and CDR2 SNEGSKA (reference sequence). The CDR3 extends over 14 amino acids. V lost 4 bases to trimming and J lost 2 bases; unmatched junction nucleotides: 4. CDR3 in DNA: TGCAGTGCTAAGACTAGCGGCCTCACAGATACGCAGTATTTT. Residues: CSAKTSGLTDTQYF.

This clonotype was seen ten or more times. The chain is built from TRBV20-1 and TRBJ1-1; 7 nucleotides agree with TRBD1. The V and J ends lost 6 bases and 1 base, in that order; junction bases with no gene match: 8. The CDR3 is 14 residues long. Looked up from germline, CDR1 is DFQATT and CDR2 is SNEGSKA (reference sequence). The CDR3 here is CSAKRAGGNTEAFF. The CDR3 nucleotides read TGCAGTGCCAAACGGGCAGGGGGGAACACTGAAGCTTTCTTT.

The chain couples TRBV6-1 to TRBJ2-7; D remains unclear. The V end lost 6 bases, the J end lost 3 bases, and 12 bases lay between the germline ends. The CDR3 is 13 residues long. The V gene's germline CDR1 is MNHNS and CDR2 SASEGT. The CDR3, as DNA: TGTGCCAGCAGCGACGGGCCACACTACGAGCAGTACTTC. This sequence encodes CASSDGPHYEQYF.

CDR3 in amino acids: CSAASGGAPDTQYF. DNA of the CDR3: TGCAGTGCTGCCAGCGGGGGGGCCCCAGATACGCAGTATTTT. This chain connects TRBV20-1 to TRBJ2-3, with TRBD2 matching 10 bases. CDR1 DFQATT and CDR2 SNEGSKA come from the germline V gene (reference sequence). The ends lost 5 bases at V and 4 bases at J; junction bases unmatched: 6. The CDR3 sequence is 14 residues long.

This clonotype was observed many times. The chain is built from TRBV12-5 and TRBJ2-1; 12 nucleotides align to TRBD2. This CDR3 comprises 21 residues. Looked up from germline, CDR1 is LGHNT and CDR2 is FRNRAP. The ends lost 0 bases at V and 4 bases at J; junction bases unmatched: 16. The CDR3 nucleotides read TGTGCTAGTGGTTTGGTCGGGCTAGCGGGGGGGAATATCGATTTGTACAATGAGCAGTTCTTC. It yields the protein CASGLVGLAGGNIDLYNEQFF. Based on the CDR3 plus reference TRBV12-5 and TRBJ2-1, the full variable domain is DARVTQTPRHKVTEMGQEVTMRCQPILGHNTVFWYRQTMMQGLELLAYFRNRAPLDDSGMPKDRFSAEMPDATLATLKIQPSEPRDSAVYFCASGLVGLAGGNIDLYNEQFFGPGTRLTVL.

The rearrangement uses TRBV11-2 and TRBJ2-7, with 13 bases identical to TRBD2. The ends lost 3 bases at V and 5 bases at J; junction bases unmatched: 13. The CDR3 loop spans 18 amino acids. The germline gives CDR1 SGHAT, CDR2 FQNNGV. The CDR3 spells CASSFLGLAGQLVHEQYF. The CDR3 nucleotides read TGTGCCAGCAGCTTTTTGGGACTAGCGGGACAGTTGGTCCACGAGCAGTACTTC.